This TCR beta chain appears in the sequencing data of a study of blood T cell repertoires in COVID-19. At the level of the study: The United States, Italy and Spain supplied acute and convalescent COVID-19 samples. Nucleic acid was either cDNA or gDNA, and it came from T cells, B-cell-depleted T cells, or PBMCs.

Trimming took 2 bases from V and 0 from J, leaving 11 bases between them. CDR1 is SGHTA, CDR2 FQGTGA, per germline. The CDR3 is 16 residues long. Original processing methods: Reference gene primers were amplified, and this amplification served to estimate nucleated cell counts. Here immunoSEQ multiplex PCR was the method, and the copy in TCRdb shows in-frame clones only, minus some. V and J calls plus clone size are reproduced from that table; the DNA served to infer D and trimming. Here the sample spans 200,000 to 250,000 clones, 65% to 85% being singletons. The chain has TRBV7-3 and TRBJ2-1; D is unresolved. The receptor comes from a human donor in a cohort sampled during active COVID-19. Material for sequencing was peripheral blood. The CDR3 region has the DNA TGTGCCAGCAGCTTAGGTTCGGGTAGCTCCTACAATGAGCAGTTCTTC. Its protein is CASSLGSGSSYNEQFF.